These 2 T cell receptor beta chains originate from one sample sequenced in a study of control samples from healthy donors and cancer patients. Generated by immunoSEQ multiplex PCR, the TCRdb table keeps only in-frame clones and is missing some. The repertoire includes 150,000 to 200,000 clones, 80% to 90% of them detected once, and 1.7% sits in the top ten. The source material was blood. The receptors here all came from a man aged 18 to 30 in good health.

The gene calls are TRBV4-3 and TRBJ2-5, with 9 nucleotides matching TRBD1. The germline V gene has CDR1 LGHNA and CDR2 YSLEER. The CDR3 has 16 residues. V shed 3 bases and J 2 bases; nucleotides not matched to a gene: 7. The CDR3 sequence: CASSHKQGARQETQYF. The CDR3 DNA sequence: TGCGCCAGCAGCCACAAACAGGGGGCCAGGCAAGAGACCCAGTACTTC.

V gene TRBV4-2 combines with J gene TRBJ1-3; D gene uncertain. Germline CDR1 is LGHNA and CDR2 is YNFKEQ. Trimming shortened V by 0 bases and J by 5 bases, and 11 bases separated the two germline ends. The CDR3 consists of 15 residues. CDR3 protein: CASSQDLSLRNTIYF. DNA for the CDR3: TGTGCCAGCAGCCAAGATTTGAGTCTACGAAACACCATATATTTT.